These 9 T cell receptor beta chains were sequenced from one sample in a study of CD8 T cells in ankylosing spondylitis. TCRdb recomputed calls from the 5' RACE reads with MiXCR, one row per CDR3 protein. The data show 200,000 or so distinct CDR3 sequences, approximately 13% seen once. Sequences were obtained from blood, either unsorted or a sorted T cell fraction (not recorded which). These TCRs come from a female donor with ankylosing spondylitis or in good health (not recorded which).

As to this clonotype: One end of the junction does not line up with germline, which may come from a read error. The rearrangement links TRBV2 to TRBJ2-7, with TRBD1 as a possible D gene (6 bases). From germline, CDR1 is SNHLY and CDR2 FYNNEI. This CDR3 spans 13 amino acids. The CDR3, as DNA: TGTGCCAGCAGGGAAGGGACATCCTACGAGCAGTACTTC. Protein sequence: CASREGTSYEQYF.

This clonotype came up many times. This chain connects TRBV7-8 to TRBJ1-1; no clear D gene. Germline V CDR1 and CDR2: SGHVS, FQNEAQ. V shed 5 bases and J shed 8 bases, with 12 bases lying between them. The CDR3 runs 12 residues. The DNA of the CDR3 is TGTGCCAGCAGCACACGGATTGGAGAAGCTTTCTTT. Its protein is CASSTRIGEAFF.

This clonotype has ten or more counts. The genes are TRBV12-3 or TRBV12-4 and TRBJ2-6; 8 nucleotides match TRBD1. This CDR3 is built from 16 residues. Trimming cost V 7 bases and J 0 bases; bases outside gene matches: 5. CDR3 in amino acids: CASTRDRSSGANVLTF. The CDR3 DNA follows: TGTGCCAGCACTAGGGACAGGAGCTCTGGGGCCAACGTCCTGACTTTC.

This clonotype was seen at least ten times. J is TRBJ2-5 and V is TRBV29-1; D unresolved. This CDR3 is built from 12 residues. Trimming stripped 4 bases from V and 3 bases from J, with 9 bases between. CDR1 is SQVTM, CDR2 ANQGSEA, per germline. The chain's CDR3 is CSVAPQEETQYF. In DNA, the CDR3 is TGCAGCGTTGCGCCCCAGGAAGAGACCCAGTACTTC.

This clonotype appeared many times. The chain uses TRBV7-6 and TRBJ2-3; TRBD2 matches 13 bases. The CDR3 is 15 amino acids. Germline CDR1 is SGHVS and CDR2 is FNYEAQ. Trimming took 6 bases from V and 7 from J; bases not matched to a gene: 7. The CDR3 region has the DNA TGTGCCAGCAGTCCTACTAGCGGGAGGGCCAATACGCAGTATTTT. Translated: CASSPTSGRANTQYF.

This clonotype has at least ten counts. The chain carries TRBV20-1 and TRBJ2-7, with TRBD1 matching over 8 bases. With 5 bases clipped from V and 4 bases from J, the junction kept 7 bases outside the gene matches. Germline-derived CDR1 and CDR2 are DFQATT and SNEGSKA (reference sequence). CDR3 size: 13 residues. CDR3: CSAGQGGIYEQYF. Here the CDR3 DNA reads TGCAGTGCTGGACAGGGAGGAATATACGAGCAGTACTTC.

This clonotype occurred once. This chain links TRBV10-3 with TRBJ2-5; 10 nucleotides match TRBD1. V lost 5 bases to trimming and J lost 2 bases; unmatched junction nucleotides: 5. In germline, CDR1 is ENHRY, CDR2 SYGVKD. The CDR3 contains 15 residues. CDR3 bases: TGTGCCATCAGTCCGGGACAGGGGAAACAAGAGACCCAGTACTTC. It translates to CAISPGQGKQETQYF.

This clonotype was counted ten times or more. V is TRBV20-1 and J is TRBJ2-1, with D maybe TRBD2 (5 bases). V lost 3 bases and J lost 0, with 9 bases in between. Looked up from germline, CDR1 is DFQATT and CDR2 is SNEGSKA (reference sequence). This CDR3 is built from 14 residues. For the CDR3, the DNA is TGCAGTGCTAGTTGGAGGAGCTCCTACAATGAGCAGTTCTTC. It codes for CSASWRSSYNEQFF.

This clonotype was counted only a few times. V is TRBV7-9 and J is TRBJ2-1; D perhaps matches TRBD1 (5 bases). Germline CDR1 is SEHNR and CDR2 is FQNEAQ (reference sequence). This CDR3 is 12 amino acids long. Trimming took 5 bases from V and 8 from J, leaving 10 bases between them. The CDR3 here is CASSVLGDEQFF. The CDR3 region has the DNA TGTGCCAGCAGCGTCCTAGGGGATGAGCAGTTCTTC.